This T cell receptor beta chain was obtained from a study of glioma-infiltrating T cells after dendritic cell vaccination. Sequenced by immunoSEQ multiplex PCR; TCRdb stores in-frame clones only, minus some. Among 99,000 or so clones listed, nearly 90% were seen once. The sample's time point: after dendritic cell vaccination, including at tumor progression/relapse. PBMC were collected before vaccination, two weeks after the third vaccination, and at progression. V was shortened by 0 bases and J by 14 bases, with 15 bases between the two germline ends. The CDR3 contains 14 residues. The germline gives CDR1 SGHDT, CDR2 YYEEEE.

The TCR was taken from a human donor with glioblastoma. Source: blood, taken after dendritic cell vaccination. The V call is TRBV5-6, the J call TRBJ1-6; no definite D call. CDR3 coding DNA: TGTGCCAGCAGCTTGGGTGCCACCCCTATGGCCCTCCACTTT. Translating it yields CASSLGATPMALHF. The full variable domain, in which reference TRBV5-6 and TRBJ1-6 provide the parts outside the CDR3, is DAGVTQSPTHLIKTRGQQVTLRCSPKSGHDTVSWYQQALGQGPQFIFQYYEEEERQRGNFPDRFSGHQFPNYSSELNVNALLLGDSALYLCASSLGATPMALHFGNGTRLTVT.